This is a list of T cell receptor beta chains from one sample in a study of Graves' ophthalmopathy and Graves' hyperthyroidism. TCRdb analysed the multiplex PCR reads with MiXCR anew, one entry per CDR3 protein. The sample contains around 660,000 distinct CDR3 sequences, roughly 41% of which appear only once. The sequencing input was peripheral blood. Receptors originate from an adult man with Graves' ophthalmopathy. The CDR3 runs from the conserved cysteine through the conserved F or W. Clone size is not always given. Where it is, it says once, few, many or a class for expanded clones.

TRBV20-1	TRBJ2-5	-	CSARDRTSGRALRETQYF
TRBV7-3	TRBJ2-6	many	CASSLVDDSGANVLTF
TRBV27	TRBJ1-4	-	CASSTLQGNEKLFF
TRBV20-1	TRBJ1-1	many	CSAGTGNTEAFF
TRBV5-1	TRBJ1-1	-	CASSFRGGRNTEAFF
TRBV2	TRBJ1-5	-	CASSSLGSFSNQPQHF
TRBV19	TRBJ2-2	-	CASSITEGTEVTGELFF
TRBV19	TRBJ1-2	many	CASSIGGSAGLVYGYTF
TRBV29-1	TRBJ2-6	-	CSVGLGANVLTF
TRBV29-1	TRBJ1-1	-	CSPPGPHVTEAFF
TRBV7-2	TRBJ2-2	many	CASRRGEDGELFF
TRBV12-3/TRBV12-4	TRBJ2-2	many	CASSPRDGNTGELFF
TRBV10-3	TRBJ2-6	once	CAISDWGANVLTF
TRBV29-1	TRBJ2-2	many	CSVASGQENTGELFF
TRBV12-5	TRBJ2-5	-	CASGPPDRPQETQYF
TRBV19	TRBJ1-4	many	CASRLRDTSEKLFF
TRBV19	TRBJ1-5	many	CASSIYGDSVPNQPQHF
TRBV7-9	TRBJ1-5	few	CASSQKWQASNQPQHF
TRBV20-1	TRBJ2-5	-	CSARGTGTSGRGTQYF
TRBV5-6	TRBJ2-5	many	CASSPGSRETQYF
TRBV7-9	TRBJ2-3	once	CASGATTGSTDTQYF
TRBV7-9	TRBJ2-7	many	CASCTDFSYEQYF
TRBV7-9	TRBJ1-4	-	CASGGELFF
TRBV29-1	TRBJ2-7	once	CSSEGQGAYEQYF
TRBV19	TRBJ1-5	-	CASSSSGGTWPQHF
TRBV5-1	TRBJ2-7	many	CASSLGGQGYEQYF
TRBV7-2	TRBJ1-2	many	CASSFTREYGYTF
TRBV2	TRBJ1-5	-	CASTWDRGGNQPQHF
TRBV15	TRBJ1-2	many	CATSRVGNYGYTF
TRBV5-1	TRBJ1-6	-	CASRTDRENSPLHF
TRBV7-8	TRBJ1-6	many	CASSLLGFRDSPLHF
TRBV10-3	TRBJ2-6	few	CAIRGPDSGANVLTF
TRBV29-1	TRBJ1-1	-	CSVGVGGTEAFF
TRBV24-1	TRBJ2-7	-	CATSDGTGDHEQYF
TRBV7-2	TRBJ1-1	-	CASSPQENAEASF
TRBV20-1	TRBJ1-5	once	CSAHRGGNSNQPQHF
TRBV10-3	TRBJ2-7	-	CASTGVSYEQYF
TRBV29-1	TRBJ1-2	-	CSLDRQRPYGYTF
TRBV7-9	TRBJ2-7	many	CASRPDGVPTYEQYF
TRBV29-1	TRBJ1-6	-	CSPAAGRKVHF
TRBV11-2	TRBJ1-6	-	CASLGQGWGSPLHF
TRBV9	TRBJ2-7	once	CASSVVGTPSGEQYF
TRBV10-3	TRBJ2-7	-	CAISYAYRYEQYF